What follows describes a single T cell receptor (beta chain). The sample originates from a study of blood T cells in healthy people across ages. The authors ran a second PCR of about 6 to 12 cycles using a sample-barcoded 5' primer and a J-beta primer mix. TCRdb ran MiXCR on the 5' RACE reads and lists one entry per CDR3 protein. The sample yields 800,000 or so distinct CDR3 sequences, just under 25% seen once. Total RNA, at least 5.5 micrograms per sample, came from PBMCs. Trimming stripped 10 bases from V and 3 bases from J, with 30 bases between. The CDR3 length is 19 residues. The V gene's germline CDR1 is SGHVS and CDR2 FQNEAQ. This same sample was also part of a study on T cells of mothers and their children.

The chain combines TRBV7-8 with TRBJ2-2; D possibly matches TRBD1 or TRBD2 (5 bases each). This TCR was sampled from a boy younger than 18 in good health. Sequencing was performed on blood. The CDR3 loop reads CATSPRAGSALIDTGELFF. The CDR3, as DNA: TGTGCCACTTCCCCGCGGGCAGGGTCGGCCCTAATTGACACCGGGGAGCTGTTTTTT.